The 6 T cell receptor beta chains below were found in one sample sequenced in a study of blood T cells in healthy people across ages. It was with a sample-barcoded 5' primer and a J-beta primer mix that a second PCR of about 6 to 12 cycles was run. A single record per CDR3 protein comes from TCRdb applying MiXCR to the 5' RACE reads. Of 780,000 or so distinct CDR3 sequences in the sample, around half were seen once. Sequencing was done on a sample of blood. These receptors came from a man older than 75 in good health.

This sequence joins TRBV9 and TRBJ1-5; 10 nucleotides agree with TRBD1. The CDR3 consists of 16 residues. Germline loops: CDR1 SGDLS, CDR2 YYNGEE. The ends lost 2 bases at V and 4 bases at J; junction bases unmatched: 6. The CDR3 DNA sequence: TGTGCCAGCAGCGTTGGGGGACAGGGGTGGAATCAGCCCCAGCATTTT. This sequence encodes CASSVGGQGWNQPQHF.

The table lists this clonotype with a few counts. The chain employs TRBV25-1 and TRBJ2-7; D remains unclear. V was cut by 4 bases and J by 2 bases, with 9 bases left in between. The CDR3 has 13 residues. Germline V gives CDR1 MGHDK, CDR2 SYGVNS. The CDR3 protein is CASSGYGPYEQYF. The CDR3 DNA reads TGTGCCAGCAGTGGTTACGGACCCTACGAGCAGTACTTC.

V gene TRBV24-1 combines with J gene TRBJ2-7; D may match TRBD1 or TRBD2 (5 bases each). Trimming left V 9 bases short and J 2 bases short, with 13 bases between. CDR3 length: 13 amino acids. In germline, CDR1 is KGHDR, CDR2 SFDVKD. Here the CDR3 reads CATPGPETYEQYF. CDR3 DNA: TGTGCCACCCCGGGACCCGAAACCTACGAGCAGTACTTC.

Written as DNA, the CDR3 is TGTGCCAGCTCATTCAGGGGGCCAGGCAATCAGCCCCAGCATTTT. Translating gives CASSFRGPGNQPQHF. The chain employs TRBV18 and TRBJ1-5, with 8 bases that match TRBD1. The junction had 5 bases not matched to a gene; V was cut back by 5 bases and J by 2 bases. CDR3 length: 15 amino acids. The germline CDR1 and CDR2 sequences are KGHSH and LQKENI.

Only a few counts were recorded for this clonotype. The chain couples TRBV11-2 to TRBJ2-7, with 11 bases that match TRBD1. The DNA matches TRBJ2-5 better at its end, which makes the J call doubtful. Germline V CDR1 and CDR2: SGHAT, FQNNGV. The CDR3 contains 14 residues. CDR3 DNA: TGTGCCAGCAGCTTGGACAGGGGGCGAGAGACCCAGTACTTC. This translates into CASSLDRGRETQYF.

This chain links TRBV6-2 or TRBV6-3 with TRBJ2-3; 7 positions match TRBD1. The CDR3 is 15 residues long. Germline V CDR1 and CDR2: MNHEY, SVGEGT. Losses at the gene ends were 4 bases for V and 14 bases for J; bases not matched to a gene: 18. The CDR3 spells CASSSRTGAGTYAYF. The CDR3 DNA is TGTGCCAGCAGTTCGCGGACAGGAGCTGGGACATACGCGTATTTT.